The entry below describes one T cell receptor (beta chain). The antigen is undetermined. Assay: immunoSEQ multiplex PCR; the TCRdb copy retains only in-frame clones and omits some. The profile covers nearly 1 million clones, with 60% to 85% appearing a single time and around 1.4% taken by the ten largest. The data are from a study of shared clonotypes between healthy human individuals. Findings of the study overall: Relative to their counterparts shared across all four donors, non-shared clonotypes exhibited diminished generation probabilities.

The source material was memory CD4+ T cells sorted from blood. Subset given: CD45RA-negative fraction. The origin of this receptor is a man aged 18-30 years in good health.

The CDR3 reads CASSLEDRVPEQYF. The CDR3 DNA follows: TGTGCCAGCAGCTTAGAGGACAGGGTCCCCGAGCAGTACTTC. V gene TRBV7-2 combines with J gene TRBJ2-7; 8 nucleotides align to TRBD1. The CDR3 sequence is 14 residues long. Germline CDR1 reads SGHTA; CDR2 reads FQGNSA. The trim removed 1 base at V and 6 bases at J, leaving 5 bases unmatched. The full variable domain, with the rest looked up from reference TRBV7-2 and TRBJ2-7, is GAGVSQSPSNKVTEKGKDVELRCDPISGHTALYWYRQSLGQGLEFLIYFQGNSAPDKSGLPSDRFSAERTGGSVSTLTIQRTQQEDSAVYLCASSLEDRVPEQYFGPGTRLTVT.